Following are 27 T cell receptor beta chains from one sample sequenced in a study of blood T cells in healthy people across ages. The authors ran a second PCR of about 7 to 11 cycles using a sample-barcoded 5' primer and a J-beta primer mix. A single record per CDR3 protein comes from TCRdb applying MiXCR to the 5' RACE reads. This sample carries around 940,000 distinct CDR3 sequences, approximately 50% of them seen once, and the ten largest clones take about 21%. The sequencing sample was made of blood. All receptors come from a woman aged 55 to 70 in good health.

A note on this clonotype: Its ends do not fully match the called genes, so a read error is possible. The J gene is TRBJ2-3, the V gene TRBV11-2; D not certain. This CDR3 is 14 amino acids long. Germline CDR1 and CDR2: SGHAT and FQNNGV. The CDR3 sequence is CTSSLERSTDTQYF. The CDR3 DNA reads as TGTACCAGCAGCTTAGAAAGGAGCACAGATACGCAGTATTTT.

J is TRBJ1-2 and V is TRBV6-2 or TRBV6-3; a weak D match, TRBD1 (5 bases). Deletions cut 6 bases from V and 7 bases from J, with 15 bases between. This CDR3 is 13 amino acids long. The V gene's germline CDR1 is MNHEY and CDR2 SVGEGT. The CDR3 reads CASRRQQTSGYTF. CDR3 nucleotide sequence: TGTGCCAGCAGGAGACAGCAAACCTCTGGCTACACCTTC.

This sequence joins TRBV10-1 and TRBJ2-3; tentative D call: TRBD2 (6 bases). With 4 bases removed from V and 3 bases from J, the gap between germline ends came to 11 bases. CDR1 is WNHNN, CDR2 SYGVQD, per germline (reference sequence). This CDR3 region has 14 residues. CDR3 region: CASSVDAGTDTQYF. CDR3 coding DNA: TGCGCCAGCAGTGTGGACGCGGGGACAGATACGCAGTATTTT.

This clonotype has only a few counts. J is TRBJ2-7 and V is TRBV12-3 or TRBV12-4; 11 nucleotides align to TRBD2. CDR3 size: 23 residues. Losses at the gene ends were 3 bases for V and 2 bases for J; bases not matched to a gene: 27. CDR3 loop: CASSFSGTSGPPLPHLRPYEQYF. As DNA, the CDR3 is TGTGCCAGCAGTTTCTCCGGGACTAGCGGACCGCCCCTCCCTCACCTAAGGCCCTACGAGCAGTACTTC.

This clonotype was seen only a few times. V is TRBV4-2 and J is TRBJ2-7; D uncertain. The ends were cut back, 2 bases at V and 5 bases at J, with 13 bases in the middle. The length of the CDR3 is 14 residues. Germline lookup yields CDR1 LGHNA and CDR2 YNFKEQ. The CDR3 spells CASSQSPEPDEQYF. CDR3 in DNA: TGTGCCAGCAGCCAATCACCTGAACCGGACGAGCAGTACTTC.

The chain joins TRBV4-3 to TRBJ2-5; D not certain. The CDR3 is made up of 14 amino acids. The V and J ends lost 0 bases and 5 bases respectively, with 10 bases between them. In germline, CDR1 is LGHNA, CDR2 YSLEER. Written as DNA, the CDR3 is TGCGCCAGCAGCCAAGAACTAATCACGGAGACCCAGTACTTC. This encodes CASSQELITETQYF.

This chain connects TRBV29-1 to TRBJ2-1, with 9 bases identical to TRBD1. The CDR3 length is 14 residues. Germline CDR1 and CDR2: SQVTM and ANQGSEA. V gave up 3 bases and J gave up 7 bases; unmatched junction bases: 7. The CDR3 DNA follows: TGCAGCGTTGAGGGACAGGGCTTAGTAAATGAGCAGTTCTTC. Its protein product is CSVEGQGLVNEQFF.

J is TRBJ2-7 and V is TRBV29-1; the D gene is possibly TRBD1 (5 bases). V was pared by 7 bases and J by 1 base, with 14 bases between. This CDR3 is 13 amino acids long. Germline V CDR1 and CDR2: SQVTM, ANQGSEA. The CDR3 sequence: CSGGREFSYEQYF. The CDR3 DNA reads TGCAGCGGTGGCAGGGAATTTTCCTACGAGCAGTACTTC.

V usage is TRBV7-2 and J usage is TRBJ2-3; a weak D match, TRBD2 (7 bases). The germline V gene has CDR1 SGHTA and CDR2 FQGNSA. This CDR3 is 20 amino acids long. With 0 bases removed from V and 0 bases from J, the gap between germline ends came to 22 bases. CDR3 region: CASSLAGGTGGLPSTDTQYF. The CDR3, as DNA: TGTGCCAGCAGCTTAGCGGGTGGGACGGGGGGCTTACCTAGCACAGATACGCAGTATTTT.

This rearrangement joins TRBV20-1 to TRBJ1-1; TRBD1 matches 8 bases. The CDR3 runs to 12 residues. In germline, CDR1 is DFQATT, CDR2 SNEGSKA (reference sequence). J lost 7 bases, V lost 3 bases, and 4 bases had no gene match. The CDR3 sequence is CSARDRVDEAFF. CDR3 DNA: TGCAGTGCTAGGGACAGGGTGGATGAAGCTTTCTTT.

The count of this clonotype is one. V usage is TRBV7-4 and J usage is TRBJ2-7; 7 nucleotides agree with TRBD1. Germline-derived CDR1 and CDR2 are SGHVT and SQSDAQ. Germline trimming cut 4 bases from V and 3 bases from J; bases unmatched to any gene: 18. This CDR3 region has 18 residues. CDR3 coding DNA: TGTGCCAGCAGCTCCTATTCTGTACAGACAGGGATAAACTACGAGCAGTACTTC. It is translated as CASSSYSVQTGINYEQYF.

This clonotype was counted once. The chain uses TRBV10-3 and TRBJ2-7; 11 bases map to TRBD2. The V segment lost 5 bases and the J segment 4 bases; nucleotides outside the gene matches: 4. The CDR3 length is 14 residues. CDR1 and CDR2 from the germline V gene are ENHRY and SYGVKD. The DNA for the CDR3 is TGTGCCATCAGTTCGACTAGCGGGACGTACGAGCAGTACTTC. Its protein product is CAISSTSGTYEQYF.

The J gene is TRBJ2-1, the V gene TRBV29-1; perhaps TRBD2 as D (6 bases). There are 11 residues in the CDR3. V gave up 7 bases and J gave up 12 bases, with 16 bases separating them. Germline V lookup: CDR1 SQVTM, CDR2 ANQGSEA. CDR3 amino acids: CSAYSGWLQFF. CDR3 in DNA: TGCAGCGCATACAGCGGGTGGCTGCAGTTCTTC.

CDR3 protein: CASSPGTSDTQYF. DNA for the CDR3: TGTGCCAGCAGCCCCGGGACTTCAGATACGCAGTATTTT. The rearrangement uses TRBV11-3 and TRBJ2-3; a possible D gene is TRBD2 (6 bases). Between the trimmed V and J ends, which lost 5 bases and 4 bases, there was a span of 10 bases. CDR1 and CDR2 (germline): SGHNT, YENEEA. The CDR3 spans 13 residues.

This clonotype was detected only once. CDR3 region: CASSQELAGEVYKQFF. DNA of the CDR3: TGTGCCAGCAGCCAGGAGCTAGCGGGGGAAGTCTATAAGCAGTTCTTC. The gene calls are TRBV4-2 and TRBJ2-1; 10 nucleotides align to TRBD2. CDR3 length equals 16 residues. CDR1 LGHNA and CDR2 YNFKEQ come from the germline V gene. V was pared by 3 bases and J by 11 bases, with 13 bases of the junction left unmatched.

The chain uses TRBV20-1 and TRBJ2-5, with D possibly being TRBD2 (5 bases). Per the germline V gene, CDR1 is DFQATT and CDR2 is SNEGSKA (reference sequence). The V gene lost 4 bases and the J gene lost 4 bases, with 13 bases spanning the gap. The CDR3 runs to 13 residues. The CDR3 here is CSAMEVGGETQYF. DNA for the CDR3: TGCAGTGCTATGGAGGTGGGCGGAGAGACCCAGTACTTC.

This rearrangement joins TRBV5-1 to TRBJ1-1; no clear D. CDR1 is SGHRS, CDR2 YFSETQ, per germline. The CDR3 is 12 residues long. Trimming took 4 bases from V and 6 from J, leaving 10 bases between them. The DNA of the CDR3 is TGCGCCAGCAGCGCCTCGGGTCCTGAAGCTTTCTTT. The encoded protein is CASSASGPEAFF.

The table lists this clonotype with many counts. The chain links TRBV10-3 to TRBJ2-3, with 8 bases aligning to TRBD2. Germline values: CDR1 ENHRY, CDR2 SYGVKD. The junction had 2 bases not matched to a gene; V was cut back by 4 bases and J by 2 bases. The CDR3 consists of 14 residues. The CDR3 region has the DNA TGTGCCATCAGTGCGGGAGGGTTCACAGATACGCAGTATTTT. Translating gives CAISAGGFTDTQYF.

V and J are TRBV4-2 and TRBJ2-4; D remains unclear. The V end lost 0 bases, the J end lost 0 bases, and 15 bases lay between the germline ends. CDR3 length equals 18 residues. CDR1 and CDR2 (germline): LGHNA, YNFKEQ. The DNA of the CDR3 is TGTGCCAGCAGCCAAGAATCGGCCGGCGATCTAGCCAAAAACATTCAGTACTTC. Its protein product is CASSQESAGDLAKNIQYF.

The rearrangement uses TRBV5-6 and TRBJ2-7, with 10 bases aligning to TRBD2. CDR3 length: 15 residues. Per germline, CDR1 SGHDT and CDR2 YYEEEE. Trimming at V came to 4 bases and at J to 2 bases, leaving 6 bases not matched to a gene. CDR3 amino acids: CASSEGLAITYEQYF. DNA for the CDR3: TGTGCCAGCAGCGAGGGACTAGCGATTACCTACGAGCAGTACTTC.

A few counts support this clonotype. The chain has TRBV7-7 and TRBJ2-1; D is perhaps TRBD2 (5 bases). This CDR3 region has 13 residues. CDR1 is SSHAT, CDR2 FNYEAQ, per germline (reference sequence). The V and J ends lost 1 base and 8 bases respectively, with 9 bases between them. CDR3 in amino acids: CASSLGLRDEQFF. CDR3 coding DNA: TGTGCCAGCAGCTTAGGATTGAGGGATGAGCAGTTCTTC.

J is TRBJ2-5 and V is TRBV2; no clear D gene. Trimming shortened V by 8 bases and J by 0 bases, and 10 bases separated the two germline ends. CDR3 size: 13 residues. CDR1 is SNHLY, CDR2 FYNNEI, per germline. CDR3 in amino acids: CASYDKYQETQYF. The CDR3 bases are TGTGCCAGCTATGACAAGTACCAAGAGACCCAGTACTTC. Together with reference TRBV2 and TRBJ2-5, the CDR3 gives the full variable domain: EPEVTQTPSHQVTQMGQEVILRCVPISNHLYFYWYRQILGQKVEFLVSFYNNEISEKSEIFDDQFSVERPDGSNFTLKIRSTKLEDSAMYFCASYDKYQETQYFGPGTRLLVL.

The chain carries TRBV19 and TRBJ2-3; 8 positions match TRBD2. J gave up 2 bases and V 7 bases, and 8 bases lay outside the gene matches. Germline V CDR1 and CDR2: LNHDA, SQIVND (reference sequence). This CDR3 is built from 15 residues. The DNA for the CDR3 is TGTGCCAGTACCGTCGGGGGACTAGTCACAGATACGCAGTATTTT. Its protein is CASTVGGLVTDTQYF.

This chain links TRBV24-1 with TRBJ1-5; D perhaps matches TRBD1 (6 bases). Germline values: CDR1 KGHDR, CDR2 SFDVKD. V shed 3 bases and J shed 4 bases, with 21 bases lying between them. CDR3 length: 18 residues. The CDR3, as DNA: TGTGCCACCAGTGATGCCAAGACAGGACCCCGTGGGAATCAGCCCCAGCATTTT. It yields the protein CATSDAKTGPRGNQPQHF.

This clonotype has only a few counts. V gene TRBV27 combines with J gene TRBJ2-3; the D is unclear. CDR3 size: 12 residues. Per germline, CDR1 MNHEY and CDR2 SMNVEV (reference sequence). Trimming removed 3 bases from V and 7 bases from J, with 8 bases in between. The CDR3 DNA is TGTGCCAGCAGTTTTTTCGGGCATACGCAGTATTTT. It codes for CASSFFGHTQYF.

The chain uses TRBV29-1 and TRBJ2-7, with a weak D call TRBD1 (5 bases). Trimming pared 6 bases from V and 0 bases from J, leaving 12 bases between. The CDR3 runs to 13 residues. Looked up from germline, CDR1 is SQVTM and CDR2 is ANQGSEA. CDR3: CSVGPSGSYEQYF. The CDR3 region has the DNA TGCAGCGTGGGGCCTTCCGGCTCCTACGAGCAGTACTTC.

For the CDR3, the DNA is TGTGCCACCAGCAGCTTCCAGGGGAACTATGGCTACACCTTC. Its protein product is CATSSFQGNYGYTF. V usage is TRBV15 and J usage is TRBJ1-2, with TRBD1 as a possible D gene (6 bases). CDR1 LNHNV and CDR2 YYDKDF come from the germline V gene (reference sequence). Trimming shortened V by 3 bases and J by 2 bases, and 10 bases separated the two germline ends. This CDR3 region has 14 residues. The entire variable domain, with the rest obtained from reference TRBV15 and TRBJ1-2, is as follows: DAMVIQNPRYQVTQFGKPVTLSCSQTLNHNVMYWYQQKSSQAPKLLFHYYDKDFNNEADTPDNFQSRRPNTSFCFLDIRSPGLGDTAMYLCATSSFQGNYGYTFGSGTRLTVV.